This is a list of T cell receptor beta chains from one sample in a study of blood T cell repertoires in COVID-19. Sequenced by immunoSEQ multiplex PCR; TCRdb stores in-frame clones only, minus some. The sample has 300,000 to 450,000 clones, around 89% seen once; the top ten hold less than 3.5%. The sample was peripheral blood. These receptors all stem from a woman aged 25 to 39 with COVID-19, enrolled during active disease. The CDR3 runs from the conserved cysteine through the conserved F or W. The D gene is left open where the match is weak.

cdr3_aa cdr3_nt j_call v_call d_call
CASSQDTLAATYEQYF TGCGCCAGCAGCCAAGATACGCTAGCGGCCACCTACGAGCAGTACTTC TRBJ2-7 TRBV4-3 TRBD2
CASSDGIWAGGYGYTF TGTGCCAGCAGTGACGGAATCTGGGCAGGAGGATATGGCTACACCTTC TRBJ1-2 TRBV6-1 .
CASSDRGRGQGRNGYTF TGTGCCAGCAGTGATAGAGGAAGGGGACAGGGGAGGAATGGCTACACCTTC TRBJ1-2 TRBV6-1 TRBD1
CSVEMGQGYTEAFF TGCAGCGTTGAAATGGGACAGGGTTACACTGAAGCTTTCTTT TRBJ1-1 TRBV29-1 TRBD1
CASSLALPRGETQYF TGCGCCAGCAGCTTGGCTCTACCTAGGGGGGAGACCCAGTACTTC TRBJ2-5 TRBV5-1 .
CASSPVAGGPRRDTQYF TGTGCCAGCAGCCCAGTGGCGGGGGGTCCCCGCAGGGATACGCAGTATTTT TRBJ2-3 TRBV6-2/TRBV6-3 TRBD2
CASRGQGGSPLHF TGTGCCAGCAGGGGACAGGGAGGTTCACCCCTCCACTTT TRBJ1-6 TRBV6-5 TRBD1
CASSPYGGGGTDTQYF TGTGCCAGCTCACCATACGGCGGGGGGGGAACAGATACGCAGTATTTT TRBJ2-3 TRBV18 TRBD2
CASSPPSAYYNEQFF TGTGCCAGCAGCCCCCCTAGCGCTTACTACAATGAGCAGTTCTTC TRBJ2-1 TRBV6-5 .
CASTASTSEETQYF TGTGCCAGCACTGCTTCGACTAGCGAGGAGACCCAGTACTTC TRBJ2-5 TRBV25-1 TRBD2
CASSLRLGREKLFF TGTGCCAGCAGCTTGAGACTTGGCCGGGAAAAACTGTTTTTT TRBJ1-4 TRBV7-2 .